Listed below are T cell receptor beta chains from one sample, sequenced in a study of early T cells in non-severe SARS-CoV-2 infection. TCRdb re-called the 5' RACE reads with MiXCR, one entry per CDR3 protein. The sample contains 100,000 to 120,000 distinct CDR3 sequences, roughly an eighth of which appear only once. Sequencing input: whole blood. These receptors all come from an adult who was a healthcare worker with PCR-confirmed SARS-CoV-2 infection or an uninfected control (not recorded which). Both conserved end residues are part of each CDR3. The D gene is left open where the match is weak. Where a row states a size, it is once, few, many or the class of an expanded clone; other rows omit it.

10,NA,TRBV29-1,TRBJ1-1,NA,TGCAGCTCCTGGGACACTGAAGCTTTCTTT,CSSWDTEAFF
15,many,TRBV2,TRBJ2-5,NA,TGTGCCAGCATCGGAGGCGGGCGGGCCTCAGAGACCCAGTACTTC,CASIGGGRASETQYF
12,many,TRBV12-3/TRBV12-4,TRBJ2-2,NA,TGTGCCAGCAGTAAGGGGACCGGGGAGCTGTTTTTT,CASSKGTGELFF
19,NA,TRBV7-3,TRBJ2-1,TRBD2,TGTGCCAGCAGCCCAAACCCCGGACTAGCGGGAAGAACCTACAATGAGCAGTTCTTC,CASSPNPGLAGRTYNEQFF
14,many,TRBV6-1,TRBJ1-5,NA,TGTGCCAGCAGCCTCGACAGTCGTAATAGTCCCCAGCATTTT,CASSLDSRNSPQHF
14,NA,TRBV20-1,TRBJ1-1,NA,TGCAGTGCTAGAGCTGGGGGGGACCCAACCGAAGCTTTCTTT,CSARAGGDPTEAFF
15,many,TRBV10-2,TRBJ2-5,NA,TGCGCCAGCAGCCAGGAGGTCGTCTCCCGGGGGACCCAGTACTTC,CASSQEVVSRGTQYF
14,many,TRBV7-8,TRBJ2-7,NA,TGTGCCAGCAGCGTTGGTAGCGCAGCCTACGAGCAGTACTTC,CASSVGSAAYEQYF
13,few,TRBV11-2,TRBJ1-5,NA,TGTGCCAGCAGCTTAGATGCCGCCTTGCCCCAGCATTTT,CASSLDAALPQHF
14,once,TRBV5-4,TRBJ1-2,NA,TGTGCCAGCAGCCGGACAGAGGGGAAGTATGGCTACACCTTC,CASSRTEGKYGYTF
13,many,TRBV3-1,TRBJ2-2,NA,TGTGCCAGCAGCCCTACGGCGCGCGGGGAGCTGTTTTTT,CASSPTARGELFF
13,few,TRBV6-5,TRBJ1-5,NA,TGTGCCAGTGGGGGGGAGGGCAATCAGCCCCAGCATTTT,CASGGEGNQPQHF
13,many,TRBV5-1,TRBJ2-1,NA,TGCGCCAGCAGCTTGGTACAGGACAATGAGCAGTTCTTC,CASSLVQDNEQFF
15,NA,TRBV28,TRBJ2-2,TRBD1,TGTACCAGCAGTTGGACAGGGAGGAGTGCCGGGGAGCTGTTTTTT,CTSSWTGRSAGELFF
15,NA,TRBV29-1,TRBJ2-1,TRBD2,TGCAGCGTTGATAGAACGGGAGGGCCGGGAAATGAGCAGTTCTTC,CSVDRTGGPGNEQFF
14,NA,TRBV5-1,TRBJ2-7,NA,TGCGCCAGCTTCGCGTCGGAGGGGCGCTACGAGCAGTACTTC,CASFASEGRYEQYF
18,few,TRBV5-1,TRBJ1-1,TRBD1,TGCGCCAGCAGCTCCGGGACAGCGATTGATTGGGAGGTCACTGAAGCTTTCTTT,CASSSGTAIDWEVTEAFF